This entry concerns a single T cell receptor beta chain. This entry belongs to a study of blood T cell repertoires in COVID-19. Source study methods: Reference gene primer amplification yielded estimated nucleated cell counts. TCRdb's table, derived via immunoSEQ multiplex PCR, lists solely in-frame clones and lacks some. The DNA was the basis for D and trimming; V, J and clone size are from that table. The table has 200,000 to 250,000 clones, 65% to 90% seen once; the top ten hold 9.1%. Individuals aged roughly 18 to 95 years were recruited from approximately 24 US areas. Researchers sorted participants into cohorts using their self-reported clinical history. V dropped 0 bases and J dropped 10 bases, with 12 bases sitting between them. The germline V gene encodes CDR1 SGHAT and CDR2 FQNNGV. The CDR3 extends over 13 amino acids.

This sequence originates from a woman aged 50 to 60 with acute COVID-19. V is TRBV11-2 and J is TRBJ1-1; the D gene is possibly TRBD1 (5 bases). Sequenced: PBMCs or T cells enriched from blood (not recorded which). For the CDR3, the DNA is TGTGCCAGCAGCTTAGATGGGAGGGGCAGAGCTTTCTTT. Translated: CASSLDGRGRAFF.